This T cell receptor beta chain originates from a study of neurological immune-mediated disorders. As for the cDNA, it was generated by 5'RACE with 10-nucleotide random UMIs. TCRdb itself ran the 5' RACE reads through MiXCR, one entry per CDR3 protein. The profile shows some 80,000 distinct CDR3 sequences, about 4.5% of them singletons. The time point denotes: longitudinal time-point 3. Unsorted libraries came from 2 million PBMCs stored at -80 °C. The table lists this clonotype with a few counts. This CDR3 comprises 14 residues. The germline CDR1 and CDR2 sequences are SNHLY and FYNNEI. The V and J ends lost 8 bases and 6 bases, in that order; junction bases with no gene match: 11.

The sequenced material came from PBMCs. The chain carries TRBV2 and TRBJ2-3; 7 bases agree with TRBD2. The receptor was isolated from a woman aged 60-75 years with multiple sclerosis. CDR3 sequence (DNA): TGTGCCAGCGGGAAAACTAGCGAAGCGGATACGCAGTATTTT. Translated, it gives CASGKTSEADTQYF.